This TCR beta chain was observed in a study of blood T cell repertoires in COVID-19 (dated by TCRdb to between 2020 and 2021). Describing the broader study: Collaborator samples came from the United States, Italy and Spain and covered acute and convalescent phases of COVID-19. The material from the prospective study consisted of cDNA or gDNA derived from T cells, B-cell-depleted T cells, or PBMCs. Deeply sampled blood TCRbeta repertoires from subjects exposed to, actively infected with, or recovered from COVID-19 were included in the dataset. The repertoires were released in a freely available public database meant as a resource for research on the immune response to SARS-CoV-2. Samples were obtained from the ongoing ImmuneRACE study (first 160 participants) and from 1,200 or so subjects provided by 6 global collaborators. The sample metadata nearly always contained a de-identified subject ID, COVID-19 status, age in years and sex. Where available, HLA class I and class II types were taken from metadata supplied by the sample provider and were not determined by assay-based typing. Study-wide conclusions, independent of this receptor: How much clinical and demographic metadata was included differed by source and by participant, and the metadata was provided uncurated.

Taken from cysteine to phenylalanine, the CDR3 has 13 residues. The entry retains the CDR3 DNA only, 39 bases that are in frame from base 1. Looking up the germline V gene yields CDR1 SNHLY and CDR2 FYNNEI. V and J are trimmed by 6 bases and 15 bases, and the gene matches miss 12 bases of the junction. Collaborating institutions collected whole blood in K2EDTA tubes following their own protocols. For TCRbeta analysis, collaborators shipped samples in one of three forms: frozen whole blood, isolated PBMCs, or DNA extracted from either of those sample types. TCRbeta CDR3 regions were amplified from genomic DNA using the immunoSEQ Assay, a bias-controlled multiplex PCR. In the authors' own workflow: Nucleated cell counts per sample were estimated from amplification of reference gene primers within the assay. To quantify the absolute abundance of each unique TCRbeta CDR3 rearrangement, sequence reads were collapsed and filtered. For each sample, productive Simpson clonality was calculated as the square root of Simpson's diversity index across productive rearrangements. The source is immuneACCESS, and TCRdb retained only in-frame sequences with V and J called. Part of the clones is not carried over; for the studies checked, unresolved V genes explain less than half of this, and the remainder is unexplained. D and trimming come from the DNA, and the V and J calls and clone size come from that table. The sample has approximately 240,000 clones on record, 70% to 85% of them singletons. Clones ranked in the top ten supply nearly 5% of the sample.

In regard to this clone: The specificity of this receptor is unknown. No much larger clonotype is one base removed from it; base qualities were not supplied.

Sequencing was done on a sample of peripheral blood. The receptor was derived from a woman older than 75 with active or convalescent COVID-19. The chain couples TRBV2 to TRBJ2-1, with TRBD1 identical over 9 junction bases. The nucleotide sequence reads TGTGCCAGCAGATGGGACAGGGCGCGAGAAGGGTTCTTC. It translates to CASRWDRAREGFF.